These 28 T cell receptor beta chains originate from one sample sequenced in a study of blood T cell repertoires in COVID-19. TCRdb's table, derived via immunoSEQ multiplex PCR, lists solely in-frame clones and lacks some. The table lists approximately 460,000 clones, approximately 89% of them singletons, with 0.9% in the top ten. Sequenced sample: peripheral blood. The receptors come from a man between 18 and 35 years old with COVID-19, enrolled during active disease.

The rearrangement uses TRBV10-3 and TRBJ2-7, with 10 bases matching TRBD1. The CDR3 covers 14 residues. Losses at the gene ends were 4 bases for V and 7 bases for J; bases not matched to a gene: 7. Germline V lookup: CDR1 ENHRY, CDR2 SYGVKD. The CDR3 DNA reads TGTGCCATCAGTGGCCGGGACAGGGGTGGGGAGCAGTACTTC. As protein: CAISGRDRGGEQYF.

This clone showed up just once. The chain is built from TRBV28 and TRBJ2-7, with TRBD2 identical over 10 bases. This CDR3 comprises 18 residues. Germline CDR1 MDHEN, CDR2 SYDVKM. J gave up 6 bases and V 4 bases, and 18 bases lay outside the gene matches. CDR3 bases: TGTGCCAGCAGTTCGTGGACTAGCGGACCGCCAAATTTGCCCGAGCAGTACTTC. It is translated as CASSSWTSGPPNLPEQYF.

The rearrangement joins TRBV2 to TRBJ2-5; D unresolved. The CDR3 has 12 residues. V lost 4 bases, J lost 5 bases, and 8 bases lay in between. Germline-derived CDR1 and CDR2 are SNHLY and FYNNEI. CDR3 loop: CASSVLGETQYF. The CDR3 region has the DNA TGTGCCAGCAGTGTGCTAGGCGAGACCCAGTACTTC.

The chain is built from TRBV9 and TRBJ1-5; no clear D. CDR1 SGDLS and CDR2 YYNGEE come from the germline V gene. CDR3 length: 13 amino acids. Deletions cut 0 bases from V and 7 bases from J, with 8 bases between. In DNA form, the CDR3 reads TGTGCCAGCAGCGTAGATCCGGGGCAGCCCCAGCATTTT. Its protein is CASSVDPGQPQHF.

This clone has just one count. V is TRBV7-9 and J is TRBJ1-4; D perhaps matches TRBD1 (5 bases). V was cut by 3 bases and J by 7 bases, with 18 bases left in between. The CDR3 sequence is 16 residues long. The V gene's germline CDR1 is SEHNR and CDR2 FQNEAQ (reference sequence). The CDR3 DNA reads TGTGCCAGCAGCTTGGGGCCTGCCAGCCAGGTTGAAAAACTGTTTTTT. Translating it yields CASSLGPASQVEKLFF.

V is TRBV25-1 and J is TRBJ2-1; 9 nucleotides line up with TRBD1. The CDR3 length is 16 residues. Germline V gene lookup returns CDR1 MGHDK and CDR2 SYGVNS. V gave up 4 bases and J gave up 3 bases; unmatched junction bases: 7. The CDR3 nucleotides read TGTGCCAGCAGTGCCACCCGGGACAGGGTCTACAATGAGCAGTTCTTC. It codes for CASSATRDRVYNEQFF.

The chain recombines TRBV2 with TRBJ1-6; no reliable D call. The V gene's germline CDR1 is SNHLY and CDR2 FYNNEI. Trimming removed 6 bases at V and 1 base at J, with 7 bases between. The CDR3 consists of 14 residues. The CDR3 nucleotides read TGTGCCAGCAGGGCATTTTCCTATAATTCACCCCTCCACTTT. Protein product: CASRAFSYNSPLHF. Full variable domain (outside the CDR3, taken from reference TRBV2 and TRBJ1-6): EPEVTQTPSHQVTQMGQEVILRCVPISNHLYFYWYRQILGQKVEFLVSFYNNEISEKSEIFDDQFSVERPDGSNFTLKIRSTKLEDSAMYFCASRAFSYNSPLHFGNGTRLTVT.

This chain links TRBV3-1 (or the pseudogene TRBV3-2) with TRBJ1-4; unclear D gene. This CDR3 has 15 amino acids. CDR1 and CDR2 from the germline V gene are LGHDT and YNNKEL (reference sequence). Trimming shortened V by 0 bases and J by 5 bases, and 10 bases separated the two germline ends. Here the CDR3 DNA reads TGTGCCAGCAGCCAAGAAGCTAACTTGAATGAAAAACTGTTTTTT. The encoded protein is CASSQEANLNEKLFF.

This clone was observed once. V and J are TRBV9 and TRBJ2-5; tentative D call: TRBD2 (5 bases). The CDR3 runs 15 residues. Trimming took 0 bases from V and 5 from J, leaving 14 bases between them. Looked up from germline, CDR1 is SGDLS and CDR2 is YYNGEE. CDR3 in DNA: TGTGCCAGCAGCGTAGCCCCCGGGGATGGGGAGACCCAGTACTTC. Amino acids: CASSVAPGDGETQYF.

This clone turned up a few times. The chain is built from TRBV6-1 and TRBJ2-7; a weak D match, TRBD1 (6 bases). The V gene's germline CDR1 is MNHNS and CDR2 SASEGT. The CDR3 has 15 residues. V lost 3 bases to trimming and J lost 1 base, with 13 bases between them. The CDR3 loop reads CASSEGPGQSYEQYF. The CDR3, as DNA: TGTGCCAGCAGTGAGGGTCCTGGACAGTCCTACGAGCAGTACTTC.

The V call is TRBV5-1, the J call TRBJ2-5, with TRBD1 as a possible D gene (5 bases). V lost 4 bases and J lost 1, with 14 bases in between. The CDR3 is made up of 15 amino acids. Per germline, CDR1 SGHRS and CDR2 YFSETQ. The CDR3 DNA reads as TGCGCCAGCAGCCCCTACGCAGGGCGCCAAGAGACCCAGTACTTC. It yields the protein CASSPYAGRQETQYF.

The CDR3 protein is CASIRAAFSTDTQYF. CDR3 bases: TGTGCCAGCATTCGAGCAGCGTTTAGCACAGATACGCAGTATTTT. The chain has TRBV2 and TRBJ2-3; D gene ambiguous. Trimming cost V 7 bases and J 0 bases, with 14 bases left between them. Germline CDR1 and CDR2: SNHLY and FYNNEI. The CDR3 contains 15 residues. Full variable domain (missing parts from reference TRBV2 and TRBJ2-3): EPEVTQTPSHQVTQMGQEVILRCVPISNHLYFYWYRQILGQKVEFLVSFYNNEISEKSEIFDDQFSVERPDGSNFTLKIRSTKLEDSAMYFCASIRAAFSTDTQYFGPGTRLTVL.

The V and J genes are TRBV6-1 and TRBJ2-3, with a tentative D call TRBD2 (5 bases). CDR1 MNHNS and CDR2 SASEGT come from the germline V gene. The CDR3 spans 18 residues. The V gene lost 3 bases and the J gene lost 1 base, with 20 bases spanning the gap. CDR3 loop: CASSDWPGSGFGTDTQYF. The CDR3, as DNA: TGTGCCAGCAGTGACTGGCCTGGGAGTGGGTTTGGCACAGATACGCAGTATTTT.

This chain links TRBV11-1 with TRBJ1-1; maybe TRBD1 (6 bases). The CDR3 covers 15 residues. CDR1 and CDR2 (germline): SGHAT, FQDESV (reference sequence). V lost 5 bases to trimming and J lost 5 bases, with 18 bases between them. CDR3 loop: CASSPLGGGETEAFF. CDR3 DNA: TGTGCCAGCAGCCCCCTTGGGGGGGGCGAAACTGAAGCTTTCTTT.

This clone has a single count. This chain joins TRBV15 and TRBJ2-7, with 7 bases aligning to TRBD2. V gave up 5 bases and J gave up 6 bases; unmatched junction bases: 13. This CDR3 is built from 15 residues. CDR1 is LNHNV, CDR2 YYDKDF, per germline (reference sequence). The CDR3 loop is CATSVSGAPRGEQYF. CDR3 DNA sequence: TGTGCCACCAGCGTCAGCGGGGCCCCCCGGGGCGAGCAGTACTTC. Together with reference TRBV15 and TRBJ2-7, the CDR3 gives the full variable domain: DAMVIQNPRYQVTQFGKPVTLSCSQTLNHNVMYWYQQKSSQAPKLLFHYYDKDFNNEADTPDNFQSRRPNTSFCFLDIRSPGLGDTAMYLCATSVSGAPRGEQYFGPGTRLTVT.

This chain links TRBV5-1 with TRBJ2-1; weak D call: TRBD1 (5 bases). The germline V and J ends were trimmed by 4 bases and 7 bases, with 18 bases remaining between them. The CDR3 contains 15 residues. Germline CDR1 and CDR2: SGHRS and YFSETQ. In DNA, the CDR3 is TGCGCCAGCAGCACCAGGGCAGATCTGGGAAATGAGCAGTTCTTC. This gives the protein CASSTRADLGNEQFF. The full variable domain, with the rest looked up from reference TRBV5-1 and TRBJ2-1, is KAGVTQTPRYLIKTRGQQVTLSCSPISGHRSVSWYQQTPGQGLQFLFEYFSETQRNKGNFPGRFSGRQFSNSRSEMNVSTLELGDSALYLCASSTRADLGNEQFFGPGTRLTVL.

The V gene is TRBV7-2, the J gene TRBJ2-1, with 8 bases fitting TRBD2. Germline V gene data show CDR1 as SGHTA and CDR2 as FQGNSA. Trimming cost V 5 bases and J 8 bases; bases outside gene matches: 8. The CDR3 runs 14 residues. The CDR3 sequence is CASSDSGTVDEQFF. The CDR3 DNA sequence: TGTGCCAGCAGCGATAGCGGGACGGTCGATGAGCAGTTCTTC.

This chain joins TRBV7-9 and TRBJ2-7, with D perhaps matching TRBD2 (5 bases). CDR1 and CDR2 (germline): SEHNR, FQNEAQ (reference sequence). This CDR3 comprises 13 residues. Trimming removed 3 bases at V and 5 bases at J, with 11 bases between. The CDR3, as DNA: TGTGCCAGCAGCTTTAGAGGGTTTCACGAGCAGTACTTC. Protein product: CASSFRGFHEQYF.

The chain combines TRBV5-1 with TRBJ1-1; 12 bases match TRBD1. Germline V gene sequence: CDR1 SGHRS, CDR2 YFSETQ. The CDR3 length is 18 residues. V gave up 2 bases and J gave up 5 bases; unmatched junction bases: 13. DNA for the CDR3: TGCGCCAGCAGCTTCGGGCAACCGGGACAGGGGGCGGGTACTGAAGCTTTCTTT. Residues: CASSFGQPGQGAGTEAFF. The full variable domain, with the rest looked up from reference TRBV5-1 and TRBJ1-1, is KAGVTQTPRYLIKTRGQQVTLSCSPISGHRSVSWYQQTPGQGLQFLFEYFSETQRNKGNFPGRFSGRQFSNSRSEMNVSTLELGDSALYLCASSFGQPGQGAGTEAFFGQGTRLTVV.

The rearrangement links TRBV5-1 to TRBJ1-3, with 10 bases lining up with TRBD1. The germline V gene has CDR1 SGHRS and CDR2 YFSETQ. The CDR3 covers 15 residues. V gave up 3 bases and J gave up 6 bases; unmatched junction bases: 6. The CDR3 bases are TGCGCCAGCAGCTCGGGACAGGGGATTCTAAACACCATATATTTT. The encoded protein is CASSSGQGILNTIYF. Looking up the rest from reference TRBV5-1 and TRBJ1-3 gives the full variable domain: KAGVTQTPRYLIKTRGQQVTLSCSPISGHRSVSWYQQTPGQGLQFLFEYFSETQRNKGNFPGRFSGRQFSNSRSEMNVSTLELGDSALYLCASSSGQGILNTIYFGEGSWLTVV.

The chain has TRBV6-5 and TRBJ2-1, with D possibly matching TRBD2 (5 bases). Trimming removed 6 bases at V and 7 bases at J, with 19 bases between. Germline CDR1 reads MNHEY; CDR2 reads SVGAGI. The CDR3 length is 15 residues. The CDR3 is CASSPGSRTSNEQFF. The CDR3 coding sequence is TGTGCCAGCAGCCCGGGGTCCCGGACCTCGAATGAGCAGTTCTTC.

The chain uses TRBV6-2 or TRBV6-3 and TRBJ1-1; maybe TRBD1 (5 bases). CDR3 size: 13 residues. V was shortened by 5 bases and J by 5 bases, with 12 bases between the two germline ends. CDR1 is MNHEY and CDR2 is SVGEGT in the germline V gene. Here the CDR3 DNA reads TGTGCCAGCAGTAAAATGGGGCCTACTGAAGCTTTCTTT. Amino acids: CASSKMGPTEAFF.

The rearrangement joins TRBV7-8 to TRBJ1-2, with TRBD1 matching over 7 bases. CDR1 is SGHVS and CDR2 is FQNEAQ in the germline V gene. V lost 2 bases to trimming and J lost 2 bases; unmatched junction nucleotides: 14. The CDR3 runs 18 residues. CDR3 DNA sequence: TGTGCCAGCAGCTTACTTCACAGGGGCCAAGCTAGGAACTATGGCTACACCTTC. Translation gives CASSLLHRGQARNYGYTF.

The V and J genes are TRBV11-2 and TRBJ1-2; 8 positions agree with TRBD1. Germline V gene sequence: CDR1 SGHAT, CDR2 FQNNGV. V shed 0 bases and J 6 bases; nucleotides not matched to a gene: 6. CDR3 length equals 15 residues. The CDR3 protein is CASSLDRTGYDGYTF. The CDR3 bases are TGTGCCAGCAGCTTAGATAGGACAGGGTACGATGGCTACACCTTC.

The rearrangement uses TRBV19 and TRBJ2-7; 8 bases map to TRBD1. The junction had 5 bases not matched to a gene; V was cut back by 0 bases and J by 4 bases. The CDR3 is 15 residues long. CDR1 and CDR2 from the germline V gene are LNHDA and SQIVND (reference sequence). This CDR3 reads CASSIDRQGAYEQYF. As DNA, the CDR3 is TGTGCCAGTAGTATAGATCGTCAGGGGGCATACGAGCAGTACTTC.

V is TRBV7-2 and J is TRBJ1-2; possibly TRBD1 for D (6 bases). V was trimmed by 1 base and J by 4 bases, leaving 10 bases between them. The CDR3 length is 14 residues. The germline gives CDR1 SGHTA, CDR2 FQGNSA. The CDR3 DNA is TGTGCCAGCAGCTTAGGTGGGGGCAGCTATGGCTACACCTTC. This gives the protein CASSLGGGSYGYTF.

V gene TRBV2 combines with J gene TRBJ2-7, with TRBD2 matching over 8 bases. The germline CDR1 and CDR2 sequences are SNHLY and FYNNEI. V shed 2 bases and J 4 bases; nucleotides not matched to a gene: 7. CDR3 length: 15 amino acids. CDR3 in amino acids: CASSESGGTKYEQYF. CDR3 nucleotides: TGTGCCAGCAGTGAAAGCGGGGGAACGAAGTACGAGCAGTACTTC.

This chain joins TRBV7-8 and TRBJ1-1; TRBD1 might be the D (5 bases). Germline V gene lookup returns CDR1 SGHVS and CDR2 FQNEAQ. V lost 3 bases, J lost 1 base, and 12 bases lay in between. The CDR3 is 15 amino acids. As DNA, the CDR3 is TGTGCCAGCAGCTTGGGGGGGACTCCGAACACTGAAGCTTTCTTT. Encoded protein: CASSLGGTPNTEAFF.